This entry features one T cell receptor (beta chain) sequence. These data originate in a study of blood T cell repertoires in COVID-19. About the study: Acute-phase and convalescent COVID-19 samples originated in the United States, Italy and Spain. PBMCs, B-cell-depleted T cells, or T cells were the source of the cDNA or gDNA that made up the material.

As handled by the study authors: Reference gene primers were amplified, and this amplification served to estimate nucleated cell counts. The assay was immunoSEQ multiplex PCR, and TCRdb's table has in-frame clones only and misses some. From that table come the V and J calls and clone size; the DNA was used to work out D and trimming. Of roughly 99,000 clones detected, 84% appear once; the ten largest clones hold about 4%. The CDR3 is 15 amino acids. V lost 4 bases to trimming and J lost 6 bases; unmatched junction nucleotides: 8. Germline assignment: CDR1 MGHRA and CDR2 YSYEKL. The chain uses TRBV4-1 and TRBJ2-1; 8 bases align to TRBD2. Input material: peripheral blood. The sequence was obtained from a human donor in a cohort sampled during active COVID-19. CDR3 sequence reads: CASSPRLALSNEQFF. In DNA form, the CDR3 reads TGCGCCAGCAGCCCGAGACTAGCGCTATCCAATGAGCAGTTCTTC.